The sequence of this T cell receptor (beta chain) was determined in a study of CD8 T cells in Susac syndrome. cDNA came from approximately 0.5 to 1 ug RNA primed by random hexamers. MiXCR, applied by TCRdb to the immunoSEQ multiplex PCR reads, yields one record per CDR3 protein. In the table there are tens of thousands of distinct CDR3 sequences, 75% to 95% of which are singletons. TCR beta was sequenced from blood CD8+ and CD4+ T cells. J gave up 5 bases and V 3 bases, and 9 bases lay outside the gene matches. The CDR3 covers 16 residues. Germline V gene data show CDR1 as LGHNA and CDR2 as YSLEER. The clonotype was recovered from a human donor with multiple sclerosis. This chain connects TRBV4-3 to TRBJ2-5, with 10 bases that match TRBD2. The sample was CD8+ T cells from PBMCs. The CDR3 reads CASSQLAGGLMETQYF. In nucleotides, the CDR3 is TGCGCCAGCAGCCAGTTAGCGGGAGGTTTAATGGAGACCCAGTACTTC.